One sample yielded the 20 T cell receptor beta chains listed below, sequenced in a study of T-cell reconstitution after alpha-beta-depleted transplantation in children. A library of TCRbeta sequences, prepared with unique molecular identifiers, was generated. Each CDR3 protein gets one entry after TCRdb re-called the PCR reads with MiXCR. This table has around 370,000 distinct CDR3 sequences, about a tenth appearing once. The sequencing here drew on PBMCs from the stem cell graft donor, taken from the stem cell graft. The receptors here all came from a human donor who donated a stem cell graft to a child with acute lymphoblastic leukemia.

The chain recombines TRBV5-1 with TRBJ1-2, with no clear D. The ends were cut back, 0 bases at V and 4 bases at J, with 10 bases in the middle. CDR1 SGHRS and CDR2 YFSETQ come from the germline V gene. This CDR3 contains 14 residues. The CDR3 region has the DNA TGCGCCAGCAGCTTGGCAGAAAACCGCTATGGCTACACCTTC. Translated: CASSLAENRYGYTF. The full variable domain, in which reference TRBV5-1 and TRBJ1-2 provide the parts outside the CDR3, is KAGVTQTPRYLIKTRGQQVTLSCSPISGHRSVSWYQQTPGQGLQFLFEYFSETQRNKGNFPGRFSGRQFSNSRSEMNVSTLELGDSALYLCASSLAENRYGYTFGSGTRLTVV.

This clonotype was picked up a small number of times. The chain links TRBV9 to TRBJ1-3; tentatively, D is TRBD1 (5 bases). The CDR3 loop spans 16 amino acids. Trimming took off 3 bases at V and 4 bases at J, with 17 bases between the two ends. Germline CDR1 and CDR2: SGDLS and YYNGEE. The CDR3 protein is CASSANLQGLGNTIYF. In DNA, the CDR3 is TGTGCCAGCAGCGCCAACCTCCAGGGTCTAGGAAACACCATATATTTT.

This rearrangement joins TRBV20-1 to TRBJ1-1; D perhaps matches TRBD1 (6 bases). Trimming stripped 0 bases from V and 1 base from J, with 18 bases between. CDR3 size: 17 residues. Germline CDR1 and CDR2: DFQATT and SNEGSKA (reference sequence). CDR3: CSARDSRVGGQNTEAFF. CDR3 DNA sequence: TGCAGTGCTAGAGATTCCAGGGTCGGGGGACAGAACACTGAAGCTTTCTTT.

This clonotype was counted at least ten times. This chain uses TRBV12-3 or TRBV12-4 with TRBJ2-5; D not certain. The V end was cut by 6 bases, the J end by 4 bases, with 12 bases between. There are 13 residues in the CDR3. This CDR3 reads CASRPQLRETQYF. CDR3 bases: TGTGCCAGCAGACCGCAATTAAGAGAGACCCAGTACTTC.

In this sample, this clonotype turned up many times. This rearrangement joins TRBV12-3 or TRBV12-4 to TRBJ1-1; TRBD1 agrees at 7 bases. The CDR3 has 16 amino acids. Unmatched junction bases numbered 10, after V lost 4 bases and J lost 2 bases. The CDR3, as DNA: TGTGCCAGCAGTTCAACTCGGACAGGAGTCAACACTGAAGCTTTCTTT. Its translation is CASSSTRTGVNTEAFF.

The table lists this clonotype with many counts. DNA for the CDR3: TGCAGTGCTACCCACCAAGAGACCCAGTACTTC. Amino acid sequence: CSATHQETQYF. This chain uses TRBV20-1 with TRBJ2-5; D gene ambiguous. The V gene's germline CDR1 is DFQATT and CDR2 SNEGSKA (reference sequence). Trimming left V 4 bases short and J 0 bases short, with 3 bases between. CDR3 size: 11 residues.

There are a few counts of this clonotype. The genes are TRBV9 and TRBJ2-7; D is perhaps TRBD2 (7 bases). CDR3 length equals 17 residues. Trimming cost V 4 bases and J 5 bases, with 25 bases left between them. Germline V CDR1 and CDR2: SGDLS, YYNGEE. The CDR3 region has the DNA TGTGCCAGCAGCTTCGGGGGGCGCCGTGGGGACCGCGACGAGCAGTACTTC. It translates to CASSFGGRRGDRDEQYF.

This clonotype was detected only a few times. The V call is TRBV5-1, the J call TRBJ2-2; 10 bases match TRBD1. This CDR3 spans 16 amino acids. V dropped 4 bases and J dropped 7; count of bases not matched to a gene: 10. The germline CDR1 and CDR2 sequences are SGHRS and YFSETQ. The CDR3 nucleotides are TGCGCCAGCAGCCTCGGACAGGGGGTGGCGAACGGGGAGCTGTTTTTT. Protein product: CASSLGQGVANGELFF.

This clonotype has a handful of counts. The V and J genes are TRBV4-1 and TRBJ2-7; TRBD1 matches 7 bases. This CDR3 region has 17 residues. V lost 3 bases, J lost 2 bases, and 13 bases stayed unmatched. Germline CDR1 reads MGHRA; CDR2 reads YSYEKL. The CDR3 nucleotides read TGCGCCAGCAGCCACCGAGGAGGACAGGAGCCCACCTACGAGCAGTACTTC. As protein: CASSHRGGQEPTYEQYF.

This clonotype was seen only a few times. The chain couples TRBV20-1 to TRBJ2-2, with TRBD1 matching 10 bases. The CDR3 runs to 15 residues. Germline V CDR1 and CDR2: DFQATT, SNEGSKA (reference sequence). V shed 0 bases, J shed 6 bases, and the junction held 4 bases outside the gene matches. CDR3 region: CSAREPGTGAGELFF. CDR3 in DNA: TGCAGTGCTAGAGAACCCGGGACAGGGGCCGGGGAGCTGTTTTTT.

This clonotype was counted ten times or more. This chain connects TRBV5-1 to TRBJ2-3; D ambiguous. CDR3 length: 14 amino acids. V lost 0 bases and J lost 3, with 8 bases in between. Germline CDR1 reads SGHRS; CDR2 reads YFSETQ. For the CDR3, the DNA is TGCGCCAGCAGCTTGGGGGATCGGACAGATACGCAGTATTTT. This codes for CASSLGDRTDTQYF.

V usage is TRBV20-1 and J usage is TRBJ2-3, with D perhaps TRBD1 or TRBD2 (5 bases each). The CDR3 sequence is 15 residues long. The V end was cut by 0 bases, the J end by 0 bases, with 10 bases between. CDR1 DFQATT and CDR2 SNEGSKA come from the germline V gene (reference sequence). DNA of the CDR3: TGCAGTGCTAGAGACGGGGACGTTAGCACAGATACGCAGTATTTT. Translated, it gives CSARDGDVSTDTQYF.

This clonotype was counted at least ten times. The rearrangement links TRBV5-1 to TRBJ2-5; 9 bases agree with TRBD1. J was trimmed by 5 bases and V by 4 bases; bases with no gene match: 9. This CDR3 is built from 15 residues. In germline, CDR1 is SGHRS, CDR2 YFSETQ. The CDR3, as DNA: TGCGCCAGCAGCCCGGCACAGGGGGCCAGGGAGACCCAGTACTTC. Translated: CASSPAQGARETQYF.

This clonotype was detected a few times. The V call is TRBV4-3, the J call TRBJ2-7; D not certain. The CDR3 runs 15 residues. From germline, CDR1 is LGHNA and CDR2 YSLEER. The V gene lost 3 bases and the J gene lost 3 bases, with 15 bases spanning the gap. CDR3: CASSQFVGQDYEQYF. CDR3 in DNA: TGCGCCAGCAGCCAGTTCGTGGGCCAAGACTACGAGCAGTACTTC.

This clonotype was detected ten times or more. The chain has TRBV6-2 or TRBV6-3 and TRBJ1-5; D unclear. The germline CDR1 and CDR2 sequences are MNHEY and SVGEGT. V lost 2 bases, J lost 2 bases, and 7 bases lay in between. CDR3 size: 14 residues. In nucleotides, the CDR3 is TGTGCCAGCAGTTACGCGGTCGGCAATCAGCCCCAGCATTTT. As protein: CASSYAVGNQPQHF.

This clonotype was picked up a small number of times. The rearrangement uses TRBV4-3 and TRBJ2-5; 11 bases map to TRBD2. V lost 0 bases and J lost 4; bases outside the gene matches: 1. CDR3 length equals 15 residues. Germline V gene sequence: CDR1 LGHNA, CDR2 YSLEER. The CDR3 DNA reads TGCGCCAGCAGCCAAGAAGGACTAGCGGGAGAGACCCAGTACTTC. It specifies CASSQEGLAGETQYF.

This clonotype was counted at least ten times. The chain is built from TRBV7-9 and TRBJ2-1; 7 bases agree with TRBD2. The CDR3 has 15 residues. With 3 bases clipped from V and 10 bases from J, the junction kept 12 bases outside the gene matches. The germline CDR1 and CDR2 sequences are SEHNR and FQNEAQ (reference sequence). CDR3 bases: TGTGCCAGCAGCTTCAGCGGGATAGAAAGGAGGGAGCAGTTCTTC. It is translated as CASSFSGIERREQFF.

In its sample, this clonotype was seen a few times. The V call is TRBV30, the J call TRBJ2-1, with 10 bases identical to TRBD2. This CDR3 comprises 16 residues. Germline CDR1 reads GTSNPN; CDR2 reads SVGIG (reference sequence). Germline trimming cut 4 bases from V and 5 bases from J; bases unmatched to any gene: 11. Written as DNA, the CDR3 is TGTGCCTGGACTCTAGCGGGGGTTGGACCGAACAATGAGCAGTTCTTC. Translating gives CAWTLAGVGPNNEQFF.

The chain recombines TRBV29-1 with TRBJ2-7, with TRBD1 matching over 7 bases. The CDR3 length is 12 residues. The V gene's germline CDR1 is SQVTM and CDR2 ANQGSEA. V shed 6 bases and J 4 bases; nucleotides not matched to a gene: 6. CDR3: CSVQGQPYEQYF. The CDR3 coding sequence is TGCAGCGTCCAGGGACAGCCATACGAGCAGTACTTC.

This clonotype was detected ten times or more. A read error may produce the germline difference seen at one junction end. This chain connects TRBV7-7 to TRBJ2-1, with 11 nucleotides matching TRBD2. CDR3 length: 16 residues. Germline CDR1 is SSHAT and CDR2 is FNYEAQ (reference sequence). CDR3 sequence (DNA): TGTGCTAGCAGCTTGCCCGGACTAGCGGGTACCAATGAGCAGTTCTTC. This translates into CASSLPGLAGTNEQFF. Supplemented by reference TRBV7-7 and TRBJ2-1, the full variable domain reads GAGVSQSPRYKVTKRGQDVTLRCDPISSHATLYWYQQALGQGPEFLTYFNYEAQPDKSGLPSDRFSAERPEGSISTLTIQRTEQRDSAMYRCASSLPGLAGTNEQFFGPGTRLTVL.